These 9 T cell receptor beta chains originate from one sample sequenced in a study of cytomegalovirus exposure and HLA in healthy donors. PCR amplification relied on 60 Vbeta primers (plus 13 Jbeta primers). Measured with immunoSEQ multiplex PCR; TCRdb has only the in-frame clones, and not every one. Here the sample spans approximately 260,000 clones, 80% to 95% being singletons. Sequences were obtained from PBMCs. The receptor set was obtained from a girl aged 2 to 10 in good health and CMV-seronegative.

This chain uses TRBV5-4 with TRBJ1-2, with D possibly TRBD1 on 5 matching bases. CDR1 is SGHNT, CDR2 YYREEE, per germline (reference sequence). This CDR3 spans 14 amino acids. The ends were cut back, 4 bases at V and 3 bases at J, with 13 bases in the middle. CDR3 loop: CASSRMEGYYGYTF. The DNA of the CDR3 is TGTGCCAGCAGCCGCATGGAGGGGTACTATGGCTACACCTTC.

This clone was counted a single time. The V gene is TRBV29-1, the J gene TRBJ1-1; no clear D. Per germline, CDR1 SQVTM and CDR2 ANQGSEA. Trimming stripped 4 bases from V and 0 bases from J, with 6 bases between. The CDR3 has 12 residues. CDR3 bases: TGCAGCGTTGTTGTAGTGAACACTGAAGCTTTCTTT. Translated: CSVVVVNTEAFF.

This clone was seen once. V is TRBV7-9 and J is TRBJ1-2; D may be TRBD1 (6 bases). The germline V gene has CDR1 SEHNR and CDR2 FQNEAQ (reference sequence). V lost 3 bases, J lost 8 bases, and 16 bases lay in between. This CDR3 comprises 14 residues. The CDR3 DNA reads TGTGCCAGCAGCTTTACAGGCCTGGGGGCCGGCTACACCTTC. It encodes CASSFTGLGAGYTF.

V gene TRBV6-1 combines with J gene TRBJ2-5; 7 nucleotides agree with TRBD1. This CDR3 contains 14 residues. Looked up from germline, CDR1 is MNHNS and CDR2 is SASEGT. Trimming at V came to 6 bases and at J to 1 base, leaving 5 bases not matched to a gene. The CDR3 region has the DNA TGTGCCAGCAGCCCCAGGGGGTCCCAAGAGACCCAGTACTTC. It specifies CASSPRGSQETQYF.

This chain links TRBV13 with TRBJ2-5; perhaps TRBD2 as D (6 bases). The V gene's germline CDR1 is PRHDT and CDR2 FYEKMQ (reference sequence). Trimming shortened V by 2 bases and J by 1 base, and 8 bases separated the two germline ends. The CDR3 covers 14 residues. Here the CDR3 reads CASSLRGSQETQYF. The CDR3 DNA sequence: TGTGCCAGCAGCTTACGGGGGAGCCAAGAGACCCAGTACTTC.

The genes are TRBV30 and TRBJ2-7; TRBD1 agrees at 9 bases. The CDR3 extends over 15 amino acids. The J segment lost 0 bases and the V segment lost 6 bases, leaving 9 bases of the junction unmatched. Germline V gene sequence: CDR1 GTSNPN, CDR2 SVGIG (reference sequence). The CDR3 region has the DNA TGTGCCTGTCGGACAGGGGTCCCCCTCTCCTACGAGCAGTACTTC. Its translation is CACRTGVPLSYEQYF.

The chain's CDR3 is CASSSTGEPPQETQYF. CDR3 nucleotide sequence: TGCGCCAGCAGCTCGACAGGGGAACCCCCCCAAGAGACCCAGTACTTC. The genes are TRBV5-1 and TRBJ2-5, with 8 bases aligning to TRBD1. The CDR3 runs 16 residues. From germline, CDR1 is SGHRS and CDR2 YFSETQ. Germline trimming cut 3 bases from V and 1 base from J; bases unmatched to any gene: 8.

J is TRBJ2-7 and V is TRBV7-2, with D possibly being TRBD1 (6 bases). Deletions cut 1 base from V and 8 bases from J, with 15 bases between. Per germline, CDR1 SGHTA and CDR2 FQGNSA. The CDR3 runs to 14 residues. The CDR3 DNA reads TGTGCCAGCAGCTTAGATCCCACAGGGCCGAAGCAGTACTTC. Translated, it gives CASSLDPTGPKQYF.

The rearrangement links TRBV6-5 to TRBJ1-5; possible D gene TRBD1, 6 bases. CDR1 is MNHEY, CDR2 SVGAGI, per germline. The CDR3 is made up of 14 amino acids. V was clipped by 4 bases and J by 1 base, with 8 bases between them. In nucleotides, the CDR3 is TGTGCCAGCAGTTTGCAGGGGAGCAATCAGCCCCAGCATTTT. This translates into CASSLQGSNQPQHF.